The 31 T cell receptor beta chains below were found in one sample sequenced in a study of T cell responses to AZD1222 COVID-19 vaccine. TCRdb's table, derived via immunoSEQ multiplex PCR, lists solely in-frame clones and lacks some. The sample has roughly 200,000 clones, roughly 94% seen once. Sequenced here: peripheral blood, sampled 28 days after the second dose of the MenACWY control vaccine. All receptors come from an adult who received the MenACWY meningococcal vaccine as a control.

This sequence joins TRBV9 and TRBJ1-1; D gene ambiguous. The CDR3 extends over 16 amino acids. CDR1 and CDR2 (germline): SGDLS, YYNGEE. The V gene lost 0 bases and the J gene lost 0 bases, with 12 bases spanning the gap. CDR3: CASSVGFGPVNTEAFF. The CDR3 nucleotides are TGTGCCAGCAGCGTAGGTTTTGGGCCGGTGAACACTGAAGCTTTCTTT.

J is TRBJ1-3 and V is TRBV9; perhaps TRBD1 as D (6 bases). Germline V gene lookup returns CDR1 SGDLS and CDR2 YYNGEE. Trimming shortened V by 3 bases and J by 3 bases, and 22 bases separated the two germline ends. The CDR3 loop spans 18 amino acids. The CDR3: CASSGGQPWGGVGNTIYF. CDR3 DNA: TGTGCCAGCAGCGGAGGACAGCCATGGGGAGGTGTTGGAAACACCATATATTTT.

The chain combines TRBV28 with TRBJ2-7; D is possibly TRBD1 (6 bases). This CDR3 contains 15 residues. The V end lost 6 bases, the J end lost 0 bases, and 15 bases lay between the germline ends. Germline V gene data show CDR1 as MDHEN and CDR2 as SYDVKM. As DNA, the CDR3 is TGTGCCAGCAGCTCCAGGGGTAGGAGCTCCTACGAGCAGTACTTC. Amino acids: CASSSRGRSSYEQYF.

The chain carries TRBV29-1 and TRBJ1-1; possibly TRBD1 for D (5 bases). Per germline, CDR1 SQVTM and CDR2 ANQGSEA. Trimming removed 3 bases at V and 2 bases at J, with 10 bases between. This CDR3 spans 13 amino acids. The CDR3 DNA is TGCAGCGTTGAGGGGGGGTTAAACACTGAAGCTTTCTTT. It yields the protein CSVEGGLNTEAFF. Filled out from reference TRBV29-1 and TRBJ1-1, the complete variable domain reads SAVISQKPSRDICQRGTSLTIQCQVDSQVTMMFWYRQQPGQSLTLIATANQGSEATYESGFVIDKFPISRPNLTFSTLTVSNMSPEDSSIYLCSVEGGLNTEAFFGQGTRLTVV.

J is TRBJ2-1 and V is TRBV5-1; 16 bases line up with TRBD2. The V gene end was trimmed by 4 bases and the J gene end by 0 bases; junction bases not matched to a gene: 7. This CDR3 has 19 amino acids. Germline CDR1 SGHRS, CDR2 YFSETQ. The CDR3 coding sequence is TGCGCCAGCAGCGGGACTAGCGGGAGGGCCCGAGACTCCTACAATGAGCAGTTCTTC. Amino acid sequence: CASSGTSGRARDSYNEQFF.

The rearrangement joins TRBV6-2 or TRBV6-3 to TRBJ2-1; 14 bases align to TRBD2. The germline V gene encodes CDR1 MNHEY and CDR2 SVGEGT. Trimming removed 2 bases from V and 8 bases from J; junction bases left unmatched: 5. This CDR3 contains 16 residues. In DNA form, the CDR3 reads TGTGCCAGCAGTTACCCGACTAGCGGGGGGGCCCATGAGCAGTTCTTC. Translated: CASSYPTSGGAHEQFF.

This chain uses TRBV19 with TRBJ2-1; D is ambiguous. V lost 1 base, J lost 0 bases, and 10 bases lay in between. Germline V CDR1 and CDR2: LNHDA, SQIVND (reference sequence). This CDR3 contains 16 residues. The CDR3 is CASSIVGVGSYNEQFF. Here the CDR3 DNA reads TGTGCCAGTAGTATAGTTGGGGTGGGCTCCTACAATGAGCAGTTCTTC. The full variable domain, its missing parts supplied by reference TRBV19 and TRBJ2-1, is DGGITQSPKYLFRKEGQNVTLSCEQNLNHDAMYWYRQDPGQGLRLIYYSQIVNDFQKGDIAEGYSVSREKKESFPLTVTSAQKNPTAFYLCASSIVGVGSYNEQFFGPGTRLTVL.

The V gene is TRBV27, the J gene TRBJ2-1; 11 bases fit TRBD2. The CDR3 is 17 amino acids. Germline V gene sequence: CDR1 MNHEY, CDR2 SMNVEV (reference sequence). The J segment lost 8 bases and the V segment lost 5 bases, leaving 14 bases of the junction unmatched. The CDR3 region is CASSHSLLAGGPHEQFF. The CDR3 coding sequence is TGTGCCAGCAGTCACTCTCTTCTAGCGGGAGGCCCCCATGAGCAGTTCTTC.

V gene TRBV6-2 or TRBV6-3 combines with J gene TRBJ2-1, with 12 bases that match TRBD2. V lost 0 bases to trimming and J lost 8 bases; unmatched junction nucleotides: 5. From germline, CDR1 is MNHEY and CDR2 SVGEGT. The CDR3 spans 16 residues. The CDR3 reads CASSYSRLAGGHEQFF. Here the CDR3 DNA reads TGTGCCAGCAGTTACTCGAGGCTAGCGGGAGGGCATGAGCAGTTCTTC.

The chain employs TRBV28 and TRBJ1-5; D is undetermined. This CDR3 has 12 residues. The germline V and J ends were trimmed by 4 bases and 7 bases, with 8 bases remaining between them. Germline-derived CDR1 and CDR2 are MDHEN and SYDVKM. DNA of the CDR3: TGTGCCAGCAGTTCCACGTCCCAGCCCCAGCATTTT. Translating gives CASSSTSQPQHF. Variable domain in full (rest from reference TRBV28 and TRBJ1-5): DVKVTQSSRYLVKRTGEKVFLECVQDMDHENMFWYRQDPGLGLRLIYFSYDVKMKEKGDIPEGYSVSREKKERFSLILESASTNQTSMYLCASSSTSQPQHFGDGTRLSIL.

V gene TRBV6-4 combines with J gene TRBJ2-1; no definite D call. Germline V lookup: CDR1 MRHNA, CDR2 SNTAGT. The V end was cut by 0 bases, the J end by 8 bases, with 17 bases between. This CDR3 is built from 16 residues. For the CDR3, the DNA is TGTGCCAGCAGTGACTCTCTTATTAGTGAGACCGATGAGCAGTTCTTC. It yields the protein CASSDSLISETDEQFF.

The rearrangement links TRBV5-1 to TRBJ1-1; TRBD1 agrees at 7 bases. V was clipped by 4 bases and J by 0 bases; unmatched bases: 6. The CDR3 covers 15 residues. Germline CDR1 SGHRS, CDR2 YFSETQ. CDR3 protein: CASSTAQGLNTEAFF. In nucleotides, the CDR3 is TGCGCCAGCAGCACCGCACAGGGGTTGAACACTGAAGCTTTCTTT.

This chain links TRBV6-2 or TRBV6-3 with TRBJ2-7; D ambiguous. Germline-derived CDR1 and CDR2 are MNHEY and SVGEGT. The CDR3 runs to 12 residues. V lost 0 bases and J lost 6, with 6 bases in between. The CDR3 sequence: CASSYSGVEQYF. In DNA, the CDR3 is TGTGCCAGCAGTTACTCCGGTGTCGAGCAGTACTTC.

This sequence joins TRBV3-1 (or the pseudogene TRBV3-2) and TRBJ1-3; D might be TRBD1 (6 bases). The V and J ends lost 3 bases and 6 bases respectively, with 15 bases between them. Germline V gene data show CDR1 as LGHDT and CDR2 as YNNKEL (reference sequence). The CDR3 contains 15 residues. This CDR3 reads CASSQDTGNQNTIYF. In nucleotides, the CDR3 is TGTGCCAGCAGCCAGGACACAGGGAACCAAAACACCATATATTTT.

The chain couples TRBV7-3 to TRBJ1-6; D gene ambiguous. The V gene lost 3 bases and the J gene lost 8 bases, with 11 bases spanning the gap. This CDR3 contains 14 residues. Germline lookup yields CDR1 SGHTA and CDR2 FQGTGA. CDR3 nucleotides: TGTGCCAGCAGCTTGGGAGACGTCGATTCACCCCTCCACTTT. This sequence encodes CASSLGDVDSPLHF.

The V call is TRBV5-1, the J call TRBJ1-1, with D tentatively TRBD1 (5 bases). V dropped 6 bases and J dropped 1 base, with 16 bases sitting between them. Germline values: CDR1 SGHRS, CDR2 YFSETQ. The CDR3 length is 15 residues. CDR3 in amino acids: CASTLGSGSNTEAFF. The CDR3 coding sequence is TGCGCCAGCACCCTGGGGTCAGGGTCGAACACTGAAGCTTTCTTT.

This sequence joins TRBV4-1 and TRBJ2-7; 9 positions match TRBD1. The germline V gene encodes CDR1 MGHRA and CDR2 YSYEKL. CDR3 length: 15 amino acids. Trimming at V came to 6 bases and at J to 0 bases, leaving 6 bases not matched to a gene. The CDR3 DNA sequence: TGCGCCAGCAGTCCCGGACAGGGGAGCTCCTACGAGCAGTACTTC. It codes for CASSPGQGSSYEQYF.

J is TRBJ2-7 and V is TRBV5-6; D possibly uses TRBD1 or TRBD2 (5 bases each). Trimming removed 5 bases at V and 6 bases at J, with 21 bases between. This CDR3 is 15 amino acids long. Per the germline V gene, CDR1 is SGHDT and CDR2 is YYEEEE. Written as DNA, the CDR3 is TGTGCCAGCAGGGGACCGGGACCCGAGGTGGGCGAGCAGTACTTC. Protein product: CASRGPGPEVGEQYF. The full variable domain, its missing parts supplied by reference TRBV5-6 and TRBJ2-7, is DAGVTQSPTHLIKTRGQQVTLRCSPKSGHDTVSWYQQALGQGPQFIFQYYEEEERQRGNFPDRFSGHQFPNYSSELNVNALLLGDSALYLCASRGPGPEVGEQYFGPGTRLTVT.

This clone was counted a few times. The chain couples TRBV30 to TRBJ1-6, with D unresolved. The CDR3 sequence is 14 residues long. Trimming removed 1 base from V and 3 bases from J, with 7 bases in between. The germline V gene encodes CDR1 GTSNPN and CDR2 SVGIG (reference sequence). This chain's CDR3 is CAWSGADYNSPLHF. CDR3 in DNA: TGTGCCTGGAGTGGGGCAGACTATAATTCACCCCTCCACTTT.

The genes are TRBV11-2 and TRBJ1-2; D is perhaps TRBD1 (5 bases). The germline CDR1 and CDR2 sequences are SGHAT and FQNNGV. CDR3 size: 14 residues. The V end lost 0 bases, the J end lost 4 bases, and 9 bases lay between the germline ends. The CDR3 protein is CASSLDQGSYGYTF. Here the CDR3 DNA reads TGTGCCAGCAGCTTAGATCAGGGCAGCTATGGCTACACCTTC.

The DNA for the CDR3 is TGTGCCAGCAGCCAACTAGCGGGGGCAAGGGGCGGGGAGCTGTTTTTT. Protein product: CASSQLAGARGGELFF. The chain couples TRBV6-2 or TRBV6-3 to TRBJ2-2; 11 bases are a match to TRBD2. The J segment lost 7 bases and the V segment lost 6 bases, leaving 10 bases of the junction unmatched. The CDR3 has 16 amino acids. Germline CDR1 reads MNHEY; CDR2 reads SVGEGT.

This sequence joins TRBV20-1 and TRBJ1-2; TRBD1 aligns across 7 bases. The germline V gene encodes CDR1 DFQATT and CDR2 SNEGSKA (reference sequence). Trimming took 6 bases from V and 13 from J; bases not matched to a gene: 11. The CDR3 contains 11 residues. CDR3 nucleotides: TGCAGTGCCCGCCAGTGGGGACAGAGCACCTTC. This codes for CSARQWGQSTF.

V is TRBV3-1 (or the pseudogene TRBV3-2) and J is TRBJ2-1, with a possible D match to TRBD2 (5 bases). V was pared by 3 bases and J by 10 bases, with 10 bases between. The CDR3 spans 12 residues. Germline values: CDR1 LGHDT, CDR2 YNNKEL (reference sequence). CDR3 residues: CASSQRVREQFF. DNA for the CDR3: TGTGCCAGCAGCCAGAGGGTGCGGGAGCAGTTCTTC.

The CDR3 protein is CASSVDPRDTQYF. The DNA of the CDR3 is TGTGCCAGCAGCGTAGACCCCCGAGATACGCAGTATTTT. This chain connects TRBV9 to TRBJ2-3; D is unclear. Germline V lookup: CDR1 SGDLS, CDR2 YYNGEE. There are 13 residues in the CDR3. Between the trimmed V and J ends, which lost 0 bases and 5 bases, there was a span of 7 bases.

The rearrangement uses TRBV27 and TRBJ2-3; TRBD2 aligns across 8 bases. There are 17 residues in the CDR3. J gave up 5 bases and V 6 bases, and 16 bases lay outside the gene matches. Germline assignment: CDR1 MNHEY and CDR2 SMNVEV (reference sequence). The CDR3 protein is CASSVKEPAGVLDTQYF. The CDR3, as DNA: TGTGCCAGCAGCGTAAAAGAGCCAGCGGGGGTCCTAGATACGCAGTATTTT.

This clone showed up just once. J is TRBJ1-1 and V is TRBV7-9; D is unclear. Germline values: CDR1 SEHNR, CDR2 FQNEAQ (reference sequence). The CDR3 is made up of 13 amino acids. Trimming stripped 5 bases from V and 5 bases from J, with 12 bases between. CDR3 region: CASSLGRETEAFF. In DNA, the CDR3 is TGTGCCAGCAGCCTCGGGCGAGAAACTGAAGCTTTCTTT.

This clone showed up just once. V gene TRBV6-5 combines with J gene TRBJ2-7, with D possibly being TRBD1 (6 bases). The germline CDR1 and CDR2 sequences are MNHEY and SVGAGI. This CDR3 is 15 amino acids long. V was cut by 2 bases and J by 5 bases, with 16 bases left in between. The CDR3 loop reads CASSYEASGANEQYF. CDR3 nucleotide sequence: TGTGCCAGCAGTTACGAGGCCTCAGGGGCCAACGAGCAGTACTTC.

The chain uses TRBV6-5 and TRBJ1-2; D unresolved. Per germline, CDR1 MNHEY and CDR2 SVGAGI. The CDR3 covers 13 residues. Trimming took off 2 bases at V and 8 bases at J, with 12 bases between the two ends. CDR3 sequence: CASSYGSLTGYTF. Written as DNA, the CDR3 is TGTGCCAGCAGTTACGGGTCCTTGACGGGCTACACCTTC.

The chain carries TRBV5-6 and TRBJ2-7; D might be TRBD1 (7 bases). The germline V and J ends were trimmed by 3 bases and 9 bases, with 16 bases remaining between them. The CDR3 loop spans 13 amino acids. Looked up from germline, CDR1 is SGHDT and CDR2 is YYEEEE. The CDR3 coding sequence is TGTGCCAGCAGCTCAGGGTCCCAGGGGGGGCAGTACTTC. Its translation: CASSSGSQGGQYF.

The V and J genes are TRBV25-1 and TRBJ2-3; D remains unclear. Deletions cut 0 bases from V and 2 bases from J, with 12 bases between. CDR1 MGHDK and CDR2 SYGVNS come from the germline V gene. CDR3 size: 16 residues. CDR3 bases: TGTGCCAGCAGTGAATATCGCGAGCTTAACACAGATACGCAGTATTTT. This translates into CASSEYRELNTDTQYF.

This sequence joins TRBV7-3 and TRBJ2-1; no clear D. V gave up 1 base and J gave up 10 bases, with 8 bases separating them. The germline CDR1 and CDR2 sequences are SGHTA and FQGTGA. This CDR3 has 12 amino acids. CDR3 DNA sequence: TGTGCCAGCAGCTTAAACCCGCTCGAGCAGTTCTTC. It is translated as CASSLNPLEQFF.